The T cell receptor (beta chain) described here comes from a study of response to subunit inactivated influenza vaccine. Findings and limits, study-wide: Seasonal influenza vaccination, on each occasion, was suggested by the authors to recruit few new T cells.

About this clonotype itself: No antigen is known for it.

Using its own MiXCR run on the RT-PCR reads, TCRdb lists one record per CDR3 protein. The table records about 700,000 distinct CDR3 sequences, approximately 14% of them present only once. J gave up 7 bases and V 7 bases, and 5 bases lay outside the gene matches. Germline V gives CDR1 SGHRS, CDR2 YFSETQ. The CDR3 is 13 residues long. The chain combines TRBV5-1 with TRBJ2-1, with 10 bases identical to TRBD1. This receptor was taken from a man aged 50 to 59 who received an inactivated influenza vaccine. Here the sequenced sample was PBMCs from blood, taken 14 days before vaccination. For the CDR3, the DNA is TGCGCCAGCTGGAGGACAGGGGGTAATGAGCAGTTCTTC. Its protein is CASWRTGGNEQFF.